The 32 T cell receptor beta chains below all came from one sample that was sequenced in a study of cytomegalovirus exposure and HLA in healthy donors listed by TCRdb under 2017. The method was the immunoSEQ multiplex PCR assay. The multiplex PCR relied on a mix of 60 forward primers for TCR Vbeta segments and 13 reverse primers for TCR Jbeta segments. Held by TCRdb, this immuneACCESS table contains in-frame sequences only and omits some clones. Under half of the omission traces to an unresolved V gene where checked; the cause of the rest is unknown. The sample records about 65,000 clones, 78% of which are singletons. About 3% of the sample is held by the ten biggest clonotypes. Sequencing was carried out using PBMCs. The origin of the receptors is a girl between 10 and 17 years old in good health and CMV-seropositive.

The rearrangement links TRBV9 to TRBJ2-1; the match to TRBD2 covers 7 bases. The J segment lost 2 bases and the V segment lost 4 bases, leaving 18 bases of the junction unmatched. Looked up from germline, CDR1 is SGDLS and CDR2 is YYNGEE. This CDR3 comprises 19 residues. CDR3 in amino acids: CASSSNGGWPSGAYNEQFF. The CDR3 DNA reads as TGTGCCAGCAGCTCCAACGGGGGGTGGCCATCCGGAGCCTACAATGAGCAGTTCTTC.

This clone was detected once. The chain carries TRBV30 and TRBJ1-1; D call uncertain. Germline CDR1 GTSNPN, CDR2 SVGIG (reference sequence). This CDR3 spans 15 amino acids. V was trimmed by 2 bases and J by 0 bases, leaving 13 bases between them. The CDR3 sequence: CAWSRSFRMNTEAFF. The DNA for the CDR3 is TGTGCCTGGAGTAGGAGCTTTAGAATGAACACTGAAGCTTTCTTT.

This rearrangement joins TRBV28 to TRBJ1-5, with 9 nucleotides matching TRBD1. V shed 0 bases and J 8 bases; nucleotides not matched to a gene: 2. Germline values: CDR1 MDHEN, CDR2 SYDVKM. The CDR3 has 14 residues. Here the CDR3 DNA reads TGTGCCAGCAGTTTATGGGGACAGGGAGAGCCCCAGCATTTT. It translates to CASSLWGQGEPQHF.

The chain has TRBV7-9 and TRBJ1-3, with TRBD1 as a possible D gene (5 bases). Per the germline V gene, CDR1 is SEHNR and CDR2 is FQNEAQ (reference sequence). Trimming pared 10 bases from V and 0 bases from J, leaving 13 bases between. This CDR3 contains 14 residues. The CDR3 reads CATTGLSSGNTIYF. The CDR3 bases are TGTGCCACCACAGGCCTGAGCTCTGGAAACACCATATATTTT.

This clone turned up a few times. This chain connects TRBV19 to TRBJ1-4, with TRBD1 as a possible D gene (5 bases). Germline V gene data show CDR1 as LNHDA and CDR2 as SQIVND (reference sequence). V lost 3 bases and J 4 bases, leaving 9 bases between the germline ends. The CDR3 extends over 14 amino acids. The chain's CDR3 is CASSIQGINEKLFF. The CDR3 coding sequence is TGTGCCAGTAGTATCCAGGGTATTAATGAAAAACTGTTTTTT.

The chain combines TRBV11-2 with TRBJ1-1, with D unresolved. The CDR3 loop spans 11 amino acids. Trimming cost V 5 bases and J 8 bases, with 9 bases left between them. Per germline, CDR1 SGHAT and CDR2 FQNNGV. The CDR3 DNA sequence: TGTGCCAGCAGCCTCGGACTAGAAGCTTTCTTT. It translates to CASSLGLEAFF.

The J gene is TRBJ1-1, the V gene TRBV7-2; D is perhaps TRBD1 (6 bases). Trimming shortened V by 5 bases and J by 11 bases, and 12 bases separated the two germline ends. Germline CDR1 and CDR2: SGHTA and FQGNSA. The CDR3 is 11 amino acids. CDR3 DNA sequence: TGTGCCAGCAGCACAGGGTTTCGGGCTTTCTTT. Its translation is CASSTGFRAFF.

The chain carries TRBV7-9 and TRBJ2-1; D is uncertain. V was clipped by 1 base and J by 6 bases, with 10 bases between them. The CDR3 has 14 amino acids. The V gene's germline CDR1 is SEHNR and CDR2 FQNEAQ (reference sequence). The CDR3 loop reads CASSLEEQFNEQFF. The CDR3 nucleotides read TGTGCCAGCAGCTTAGAGGAACAGTTCAATGAGCAGTTCTTC.

Only a few counts were recorded for this clone. This chain connects TRBV6-1 to TRBJ2-5; no clear D gene. The CDR3 consists of 14 residues. Between the trimmed V and J ends, which lost 2 bases and 2 bases, there was a span of 9 bases. Per the germline V gene, CDR1 is MNHNS and CDR2 is SASEGT. The CDR3 is CASSEIEIQETQYF. In DNA, the CDR3 is TGTGCCAGCAGTGAAATTGAGATACAAGAGACCCAGTACTTC.

This CDR3 is CASGGLAGVETQYF. In DNA, the CDR3 is TGTGCCAGCGGAGGACTAGCGGGAGTGGAGACCCAGTACTTC. The chain is built from TRBV5-6 and TRBJ2-5; 13 nucleotides match TRBD2. CDR3 length: 14 residues. Per germline, CDR1 SGHDT and CDR2 YYEEEE. The J segment lost 5 bases and the V segment lost 7 bases, leaving 5 bases of the junction unmatched.

The rearrangement links TRBV29-1 to TRBJ1-1; D gene ambiguous. Trimming left V 1 base short and J 3 bases short, with 9 bases between. The CDR3 consists of 13 residues. CDR1 and CDR2 from the germline V gene are SQVTM and ANQGSEA. The CDR3 coding sequence is TGCAGCGTTGAAGTCGGAGGGTACACTGAAGCTTTCTTT. Translating gives CSVEVGGYTEAFF. Variable domain in full (rest from reference TRBV29-1 and TRBJ1-1): SAVISQKPSRDICQRGTSLTIQCQVDSQVTMMFWYRQQPGQSLTLIATANQGSEATYESGFVIDKFPISRPNLTFSTLTVSNMSPEDSSIYLCSVEVGGYTEAFFGQGTRLTVV.

V usage is TRBV28 and J usage is TRBJ1-1; no definite D call. Germline V gene data show CDR1 as MDHEN and CDR2 as SYDVKM. V was cut by 5 bases and J by 0 bases, with 13 bases left in between. This CDR3 contains 15 residues. CDR3 in amino acids: CASSPGTLLNTEAFF. Written as DNA, the CDR3 is TGTGCCAGCAGTCCTGGTACTCTTTTGAACACTGAAGCTTTCTTT.

The chain combines TRBV30 with TRBJ1-1; 7 bases map to TRBD1. Germline CDR1 is GTSNPN and CDR2 is SVGIG (reference sequence). The CDR3 length is 16 residues. Trimming at V came to 2 bases and at J to 5 bases, leaving 14 bases not matched to a gene. CDR3: CAWSNNRGIRRTEAFF. The CDR3 DNA reads as TGTGCCTGGAGTAACAACAGGGGTATTCGTAGGACTGAAGCTTTCTTT.

The CDR3 is CASSREGVQGTEAFF. The CDR3 DNA is TGTGCCAGCAGCCGGGAGGGGGTCCAGGGCACTGAAGCTTTCTTT. The chain uses TRBV9 and TRBJ1-1, with D tentatively TRBD1 (6 bases). V was shortened by 4 bases and J by 4 bases, with 17 bases between the two germline ends. The CDR3 contains 15 residues. CDR1 and CDR2 from the germline V gene are SGDLS and YYNGEE.

DNA of the CDR3: TGTGCCAGCAGTAGACAGGTGGTCGATCAGCCCCAGCATTTT. As protein: CASSRQVVDQPQHF. The rearrangement uses TRBV27 and TRBJ1-5; weak D call: TRBD1 (6 bases). Trimming pared 5 bases from V and 5 bases from J, leaving 13 bases between. Per the germline V gene, CDR1 is MNHEY and CDR2 is SMNVEV (reference sequence). The length of the CDR3 is 14 residues.

This clone is labeled medium-sized. The gene calls are TRBV2 and TRBJ2-2, with 11 nucleotides matching TRBD1. The CDR3 is 16 residues long. From germline, CDR1 is SNHLY and CDR2 FYNNEI. J was trimmed by 3 bases and V by 10 bases; bases with no gene match: 10. The CDR3 DNA reads as TGTGCCATCACACGATCGGGACAGGGGGACACCGGGGAGCTGTTTTTT. Protein sequence: CAITRSGQGDTGELFF.

This sequence joins TRBV6-4 and TRBJ2-5, with TRBD1 as a possible D gene (6 bases). The CDR3 is 13 residues long. Between the trimmed V and J ends, which lost 4 bases and 6 bases, there was a span of 12 bases. CDR1 is MRHNA and CDR2 is SNTAGT in the germline V gene. The CDR3 nucleotides read TGTGCCAGCAGTGTTGATGGGGGCCAGACCCAGTACTTC. Translated, it gives CASSVDGGQTQYF.

The chain employs TRBV27 and TRBJ1-2; 7 nucleotides agree with TRBD1. J gave up 5 bases and V 5 bases, and 8 bases lay outside the gene matches. CDR1 and CDR2 (germline): MNHEY, SMNVEV (reference sequence). CDR3 size: 14 residues. Written as DNA, the CDR3 is TGTGCCAGCAGTAAACAGGGGATTGGGTATGGCTACACCTTC. Its translation: CASSKQGIGYGYTF.

The chain recombines TRBV4-3 with TRBJ2-3; 7 bases are shared with TRBD1. The germline V gene encodes CDR1 LGHNA and CDR2 YSLEER. With V trimmed by 3 bases and J by 1 base, 4 bases remained unmatched. CDR3 size: 15 residues. The CDR3 DNA follows: TGCGCCAGCAGCCACGAGGGGGCTCGCACAGATACGCAGTATTTT. This sequence encodes CASSHEGARTDTQYF.

The rearrangement links TRBV2 to TRBJ2-2, with D perhaps TRBD2 (5 bases). The CDR3 spans 14 residues. Per germline, CDR1 SNHLY and CDR2 FYNNEI. V was clipped by 4 bases and J by 5 bases, with 11 bases between them. CDR3 coding DNA: TGTGCCAGCAGTGCGTCCATAGCGACCGGGGAGCTGTTTTTT. This sequence encodes CASSASIATGELFF.

The rearrangement links TRBV4-2 to TRBJ2-3; possible D gene TRBD2, 6 bases. Trimming took 5 bases from V and 8 from J, leaving 23 bases between them. The CDR3 totals 16 residues. Germline assignment: CDR1 LGHNA and CDR2 YNFKEQ. The CDR3 nucleotides are TGTGCCAGCAGCACAACCCGGGACTCCCGAGGAGCTACGCAGTATTTT. This sequence encodes CASSTTRDSRGATQYF.

This clone showed up just a few times. CDR3 bases: TGCGCCAGCAGCTTGCGGGGGGCCAACGTCCTGACTTTC. Translation gives CASSLRGANVLTF. V gene TRBV5-1 combines with J gene TRBJ2-6, with D hard to call. CDR1 is SGHRS, CDR2 YFSETQ, per germline. V dropped 1 base and J dropped 4 bases, with 3 bases sitting between them. The CDR3 sequence is 13 residues long.

The chain recombines TRBV7-8 with TRBJ2-5; 10 bases match TRBD2. V trimming: 2 bases; J trimming: 0 bases; junction bases outside the gene matches: 6. The germline gives CDR1 SGHVS, CDR2 FQNEAQ. This CDR3 comprises 17 residues. The DNA for the CDR3 is TGTGCCAGCAGCTTAAGTCTTAGCGGGGGGTACCAAGAGACCCAGTACTTC. It yields the protein CASSLSLSGGYQETQYF.

The rearrangement joins TRBV5-1 to TRBJ2-5; TRBD1 matches at 7 bases. Germline V lookup: CDR1 SGHRS, CDR2 YFSETQ. V was clipped by 2 bases and J by 4 bases; unmatched bases: 11. This CDR3 contains 16 residues. The CDR3 here is CASSLKRDSLVETQYF. The CDR3 DNA reads TGCGCCAGCAGCTTAAAACGGGACAGCTTAGTAGAGACCCAGTACTTC. The full variable domain, rest sourced from reference TRBV5-1 and TRBJ2-5, is KAGVTQTPRYLIKTRGQQVTLSCSPISGHRSVSWYQQTPGQGLQFLFEYFSETQRNKGNFPGRFSGRQFSNSRSEMNVSTLELGDSALYLCASSLKRDSLVETQYFGPGTRLLVL.

The chain is built from TRBV14 and TRBJ2-5, with D possibly matching TRBD2 (6 bases). The V gene lost 1 base and the J gene lost 5 bases, with 14 bases spanning the gap. The length of the CDR3 is 15 residues. CDR1 is SGHDN and CDR2 is FVKESK in the germline V gene. CDR3 region: CASSQGRTRGETQYF. The CDR3 DNA follows: TGTGCCAGCAGCCAAGGGAGGACCCGGGGGGAGACCCAGTACTTC. Using reference TRBV14 and TRBJ2-5 for the parts outside the CDR3, the full variable domain is EAGVTQFPSHSVIEKGQTVTLRCDPISGHDNLYWYRRVMGKEIKFLLHFVKESKQDESGMPNNRFLAERTGGTYSTLKVQPAELEDSGVYFCASSQGRTRGETQYFGPGTRLLVL.

A few counts support this clone. The chain links TRBV25-1 to TRBJ1-6; D not resolved. V lost 3 bases to trimming and J lost 6 bases, with 9 bases between them. This CDR3 has 14 residues. Germline loops: CDR1 MGHDK, CDR2 SYGVNS. This CDR3 is CASSDTALNSPLHF. CDR3 in DNA: TGTGCCAGCAGTGATACAGCACTTAATTCACCCCTCCACTTT.

This chain uses TRBV30 with TRBJ1-2; no firm D call. Trimming took off 7 bases at V and 3 bases at J, with 18 bases between the two ends. CDR3 length: 14 amino acids. The germline V gene encodes CDR1 GTSNPN and CDR2 SVGIG (reference sequence). CDR3 amino acids: CASAREDWDYGYTF. CDR3 coding DNA: TGTGCCTCTGCGAGGGAGGACTGGGACTATGGCTACACCTTC.

Relative to its sample, this clone is medium-sized. The V gene is TRBV28, the J gene TRBJ1-3; D is unclear. The V end lost 4 bases, the J end lost 5 bases, and 12 bases lay between the germline ends. Per germline, CDR1 MDHEN and CDR2 SYDVKM. This CDR3 is built from 14 residues. This chain's CDR3 is CASSSLGGRNTIYF. CDR3 bases: TGTGCCAGCAGTTCCCTAGGCGGCCGAAACACCATATATTTT.

This rearrangement joins TRBV28 to TRBJ2-7; D remains unclear. Germline V CDR1 and CDR2: MDHEN, SYDVKM. Trimming cost V 2 bases and J 7 bases, with 15 bases left between them. The CDR3 is 14 amino acids. The CDR3, as DNA: TGTGCCAGCAGTTTAAATGGGCTGGGTAGGGAGCAGTACTTC. Protein sequence: CASSLNGLGREQYF.

The chain uses TRBV25-1 and TRBJ1-1; D is perhaps TRBD1 (5 bases). This CDR3 has 15 amino acids. The germline V and J ends were trimmed by 4 bases and 5 bases, with 17 bases remaining between them. The V gene's germline CDR1 is MGHDK and CDR2 SYGVNS. This CDR3 reads CASSARAGQGTEAFF. The CDR3 region has the DNA TGTGCCAGCAGTGCCAGGGCAGGGCAGGGAACTGAAGCTTTCTTT. Full variable domain (rest looked up from reference TRBV25-1 and TRBJ1-1): EADIYQTPRYLVIGTGKKITLECSQTMGHDKMYWYQQDPGMELHLIHYSYGVNSTEKGDLSSESTVSRIRTEHFPLTLESARPSHTSQYLCASSARAGQGTEAFFGQGTRLTVV.

J is TRBJ1-3 and V is TRBV5-8; 8 nucleotides agree with TRBD1. Per the germline V gene, CDR1 is SGHTS and CDR2 is YDEGEE. The CDR3 runs to 18 residues. V dropped 0 bases and J dropped 3; count of bases not matched to a gene: 11. CDR3 coding DNA: TGTGCCAGCAGCTTGGCCCCCGGGGCAGGGGGCAGTGGAAACACCATATATTTT. This sequence encodes CASSLAPGAGGSGNTIYF.

The chain combines TRBV7-8 with TRBJ2-3, with 13 bases matching TRBD2. Germline V CDR1 and CDR2: SGHVS, FQNEAQ. The CDR3 has 17 amino acids. The V and J ends lost 3 bases and 1 base, in that order; junction bases with no gene match: 4. CDR3 nucleotide sequence: TGTGCCAGCAGCTTGACTAGCGGGGGGCACCGCACAGATACGCAGTATTTT. Its protein product is CASSLTSGGHRTDTQYF.